Below, one T cell receptor beta chain is given with its context. Its cognate antigen is unknown. In germline, CDR1 is MNHEY, CDR2 SVGEGT. Between the trimmed V and J ends, which lost 0 bases and 14 bases, there was a span of 10 bases. This CDR3 has 12 amino acids. The sample comes from a study of T cell responses to AZD1222 COVID-19 vaccine. Study-wide results and limits: The study sampled repertoires only after the peak T cell response. Clonal diversity was possibly underestimated, and white British individuals and females predominated among donors.

Using immunoSEQ multiplex PCR, the repertoire was profiled, and TCRdb retains in-frame clones only, with some absent. The sample shows about 120,000 clones, around 88% of them seen only once. V gene TRBV6-2 or TRBV6-3 combines with J gene TRBJ1-4; D might be TRBD1 (6 bases). The specimen comprised peripheral blood, sampled on day 0 of AZD1222 vaccination. The TCR originated in an adult in good health. CDR3 protein: CASSYSQGRLFF. CDR3 nucleotide sequence: TGTGCCAGCAGTTACTCGCAGGGGCGGCTGTTTTTT.